The rows below give T cell receptor beta chains drawn from one sample of a study of shared clonotypes between healthy human individuals. Assay used: immunoSEQ multiplex PCR; TCRdb lists only in-frame clones, some missing. The sample shows hundreds of thousands of clones, about 80% of them seen only once. The sequenced sample consisted of memory CD4+ T cells sorted from blood. The receptor set was obtained from a woman aged 30 to 39 in good health. CDR3s include the opening cysteine and the closing phenylalanine or tryptophan. The D gene is left open where the match is weak. Size tells how often a clone was seen (once, few, many) or the class of an expanded clone, and some rows leave it out.

clone_size	d_call	j_call	v_call	cdr3_aa	cdr3_nt
.	TRBD1	TRBJ2-7	TRBV5-1	CASSTRGQGKNYEQYF	TGCGCCAGCAGCACGAGGGGACAGGGGAAAAATTACGAGCAGTACTTC
.	.	TRBJ2-1	TRBV5-1	CASSLSSSYNEQFF	TGCGCCAGCAGCTTGAGCAGCTCCTACAATGAGCAGTTCTTC
many	TRBD2	TRBJ2-7	TRBV27	CASSPQLAGTYEQYF	TGTGCCAGCAGCCCCCAACTAGCGGGGACCTACGAGCAGTACTTC
.	TRBD2	TRBJ2-3	TRBV5-4	CASSLPSGNVDTQYF	TGTGCCAGCAGCTTGCCTAGCGGGAATGTAGATACGCAGTATTTT
.	.	TRBJ2-2	TRBV25-1	CASSATSGNTGELFF	TGTGCCAGCAGTGCGACTAGTGGGAACACCGGGGAGCTGTTTTTT
.	.	TRBJ2-1	TRBV7-8	CASSLSFSLYNEQFF	TGTGCCAGCAGCCTTTCTTTCTCACTCTACAATGAGCAGTTCTTC
.	.	TRBJ1-1	TRBV19	CASSPSLARLNTEAFF	TGTGCCAGTAGTCCATCTTTAGCCAGGTTGAACACTGAAGCTTTCTTT
.	TRBD2	TRBJ2-7	TRBV5-4	CASSFMPSGRTAYEQYF	TGTGCCAGCAGCTTCATGCCTAGCGGGCGCACAGCCTACGAGCAGTACTTC
few	.	TRBJ1-2	TRBV2	CASSEATGKVVYTF	TGTGCCAGCAGTGAAGCGACGGGGAAAGTCGTCTACACCTTC
few	TRBD1	TRBJ1-5	TRBV27	CASSAQLPGQGAESQPQHF	TGTGCCAGCAGTGCTCAACTGCCGGGACAGGGGGCTGAGAGTCAGCCCCAGCATTTT
once	TRBD1	TRBJ2-2	TRBV10-2	CASADRGPDTGELFF	TGCGCCAGCGCCGACAGGGGTCCAGACACCGGGGAGCTGTTTTTT
few	.	TRBJ1-4	TRBV15	CAASGTDEKLFF	TGTGCCGCTTCCGGGACGGATGAAAAACTGTTTTTT
.	TRBD1	TRBJ2-4	TRBV4-1	CASSPPPRTGAKNIQYF	TGCGCCAGCAGCCCCCCACCCCGGACAGGGGCCAAAAACATTCAGTACTTC
.	TRBD2	TRBJ2-7	TRBV29-1	CSVVLAGEYEQYF	TGCAGCGTCGTACTAGCGGGAGAGTACGAGCAGTACTTC
.	TRBD2	TRBJ2-3	TRBV7-3	CASSRTSGRGDTQYF	TGTGCCAGCAGCCGAACTAGCGGGAGAGGTGATACGCAGTATTTT
.	.	TRBJ1-3	TRBV7-3	CASSSTATGNTIYF	TGTGCCAGCAGCTCGACAGCAACTGGAAACACCATATATTTT
.	TRBD1	TRBJ2-2	TRBV19	CASSPGTGVTGELFF	TGTGCCAGTAGTCCCGGGACAGGGGTCACCGGGGAGCTGTTTTTT
.	TRBD1	TRBJ1-5	TRBV2	CASSRTGVNQPQHF	TGTGCCAGCAGTCGGACAGGGGTCAATCAGCCCCAGCATTTT
.	.	TRBJ2-7	TRBV6-1	CASDESGGWSYEQYF	TGTGCCAGCGACGAAAGTGGGGGGTGGTCCTACGAGCAGTACTTC
.	TRBD1	TRBJ1-5	TRBV6-5	CASSPDRGSNQPQHF	TGTGCCAGCAGCCCGGACAGGGGAAGCAATCAGCCCCAGCATTTT
.	.	TRBJ1-5	TRBV2	CASKGKVAGPQHF	TGTGCCAGTAAAGGGAAGGTTGCGGGGCCCCAGCATTTT
.	.	TRBJ1-2	TRBV28	CASSFYQGSGIPSVF	TGTGCCAGCAGTTTCTACCAGGGGTCGGGGATACCTTCCGTCTTC
few	TRBD2	TRBJ2-5	TRBV5-4	CASSWDPAGAGETQYF	TGTGCCAGCAGCTGGGACCCCGCGGGAGCGGGCGAGACCCAGTACTTC
few	.	TRBJ1-1	TRBV7-2	CASSFIGLNTEAFF	TGTGCCAGCAGCTTTATAGGTTTGAACACTGAAGCTTTCTTT
.	TRBD1	TRBJ2-7	TRBV6-7	CASSFAYTGGPLFEQYF	TGTGCCAGCAGTTTCGCCTACACAGGGGGACCTCTATTCGAGCAGTACTTC
.	TRBD2	TRBJ2-1	TRBV4-2	CASSRKTSGRAGEQFF	TGTGCCAGCAGCCGGAAAACTAGCGGGAGGGCCGGTGAGCAGTTCTTC
.	.	TRBJ2-3	TRBV25-1	CASRDMVGASTDTQYF	TGTGCCAGCAGGGACATGGTGGGGGCGAGCACAGATACGCAGTATTTT
.	.	TRBJ2-7	TRBV10-2	CATRDNLYEQYF	TGCGCCACCCGGGACAATCTATACGAGCAGTACTTC
.	.	TRBJ2-1	TRBV7-2	CASSLQRDSYNEQFF	TGTGCCAGCAGCTTGCAACGGGACTCCTACAATGAGCAGTTCTTC
.	.	TRBJ1-2	TRBV7-9	CASSLVLVNYGYTF	TGTGCCAGCAGCTTAGTTTTAGTTAACTATGGCTACACCTTC
few	.	TRBJ2-1	TRBV25-1	CASSVRGNEQFF	TGTGCCAGCAGTGTTCGAGGTAATGAGCAGTTCTTC
.	.	TRBJ1-1	TRBV27	CASSLQGRRSEAFF	TGTGCCAGCAGTTTGCAGGGGCGCCGATCTGAAGCTTTCTTT
.	TRBD1	TRBJ1-6	TRBV7-2	CASSRQGDNSPLHF	TGTGCCAGCAGCCGACAGGGGGATAATTCACCCCTCCACTTT
.	TRBD2	TRBJ2-1	TRBV5-1	CASSLEAGVAGEQFF	TGCGCCAGCAGCTTGGAGGCGGGAGTGGCGGGTGAGCAGTTCTTC
few	.	TRBJ2-1	TRBV7-9	CASSSLGRRSYNEQFF	TGTGCCAGCAGCTCCTTGGGGCGACGCTCCTACAATGAGCAGTTCTTC
.	TRBD1	TRBJ1-1	TRBV6-1	CASSGPTGVNTEAFF	TGTGCCAGCAGTGGACCGACAGGGGTGAACACTGAAGCTTTCTTT
few	.	TRBJ1-6	TRBV30	CACWGLMDSPLHF	TGTGCCTGTTGGGGGCTCATGGATTCACCCCTCCACTTT
few	TRBD1	TRBJ1-1	TRBV5-1	CASSPIMGQGFEAFF	TGCGCCAGCAGCCCGATTATGGGACAGGGGTTTGAAGCTTTCTTT
.	TRBD1	TRBJ2-5	TRBV7-7	CASSFSGGGETQYF	TGTGCCAGCAGCTTCTCAGGGGGCGGGGAGACCCAGTACTTC
.	TRBD1	TRBJ2-5	TRBV19	CASSIGTVEETQYF	TGTGCCAGTAGTATCGGGACAGTAGAAGAGACCCAGTACTTC
.	.	TRBJ2-7	TRBV4-1	CASSQDLGIHYEQYF	TGCGCCAGCAGCCAAGATCTAGGCATACACTACGAGCAGTACTTC
few	.	TRBJ2-5	TRBV27	CASSRRPGTQYF	TGTGCCAGCAGCCGTAGGCCCGGGACCCAGTACTTC
.	TRBD1	TRBJ1-2	TRBV25-1	CASSVAGGYGYTF	TGTGCCAGCAGTGTGGCAGGGGGCTATGGCTACACCTTC
few	TRBD1	TRBJ1-5	TRBV6-1	CASSAGGTGSQPQHF	TGTGCCAGCAGTGCAGGGGGGACAGGGAGTCAGCCCCAGCATTTT
few	.	TRBJ1-1	TRBV19	CASSPQASLGEAFF	TGTGCCAGTAGTCCCCAGGCGTCGCTCGGTGAAGCTTTCTTT
.	.	TRBJ2-2	TRBV5-1	CASSSGQNTGELFF	TGCGCCAGCAGCTCTGGACAGAACACCGGGGAGCTGTTTTTT
.	.	TRBJ1-3	TRBV6-6	CASSSPDKAGNTIYF	TGTGCCAGCAGTTCCCCGGACAAAGCTGGAAACACCATATATTTT
many	.	TRBJ1-2	TRBV27	CASSRGTSGGYGYTF	TGTGCCAGCAGTAGAGGGACATCAGGCGGGTATGGCTACACCTTC
once	TRBD2	TRBJ2-7	TRBV7-3	CASSLTAGITYEQYF	TGTGCCAGCAGCTTGACAGCGGGGATAACCTACGAGCAGTACTTC
.	TRBD2	TRBJ2-7	TRBV29-1	CSVGAVAGGKGEQYF	TGCAGCGTTGGGGCGGTTGCGGGAGGGAAAGGCGAGCAGTACTTC